Presented here are 27 T cell receptor beta chains from one specimen sequenced in a study of blood T cell repertoires in COVID-19 (dated by TCRdb to 2018 to 2020). The method behind the library was the immunoSEQ multiplex PCR assay. The table was pulled from immuneACCESS by TCRdb, which kept in-frame rearrangements only. Such tables lose some clones; where checked, under half of the loss comes from unresolved V genes, and the rest has no known cause. The sample table shows around 110,000 clones, and just under 85% are seen once. In total, the top ten clones hold less than 9% of the sample. Sequencing was performed on peripheral blood. These receptors all stem from a man aged 65 to 79 with active or convalescent COVID-19.

As concerns this clone: Since a much larger clone is just one base distant, this may be a read error. This chain connects TRBV24-1 to TRBJ2-7; the match to TRBD1 covers 8 bases. Germline assignment: CDR1 KGHDR and CDR2 SFDVKD. The CDR3 runs to 16 residues. The CDR3 DNA reads TGTGCCATCAGTGACCAGACTGGACAGGGACTCTACGAGCAGTACTTC. Its translation: CAISDQTGQGLYEQYF.

This clone has a single count. The chain recombines TRBV18 with TRBJ2-7; TRBD1 matches 11 bases. The germline V gene encodes CDR1 KGHSH and CDR2 LQKENI. Germline trimming cut 8 bases from V and 2 bases from J; bases unmatched to any gene: 5. CDR3 length equals 14 residues. The CDR3: CASIGTGGPYEQYF. Here the CDR3 DNA reads TGTGCCAGCATAGGGACAGGGGGACCCTACGAGCAGTACTTC.

The J gene is TRBJ1-1, the V gene TRBV6-4; 10 bases map to TRBD1. CDR3 length equals 17 residues. The V and J ends lost 10 bases and 4 bases, in that order; junction bases with no gene match: 18. Germline-derived CDR1 and CDR2 are MRHNA and SNTAGT. The CDR3 DNA is TGTGCCAACGAGAGACCGGGACAGGGGCTATTAGGCACTGAAGCTTTCTTT. Translating gives CANERPGQGLLGTEAFF.

CDR3 sequence: CASSLYAGTAPYF. In DNA, the CDR3 is TGTGCCAGCAGCTTATACGCGGGTACGGCGCCGTACTTC. V is TRBV7-3 and J is TRBJ2-7, with a tentative D call TRBD2 (5 bases). This CDR3 region has 13 residues. V was clipped by 2 bases and J by 12 bases, with 17 bases between them. Per the germline V gene, CDR1 is SGHTA and CDR2 is FQGTGA.

The sample holds a few counts of this clone. The chain joins TRBV28 to TRBJ1-5, with 7 bases matching TRBD1. Germline CDR1 reads MDHEN; CDR2 reads SYDVKM. This CDR3 has 15 amino acids. The junction had 5 bases not matched to a gene; V was cut back by 6 bases and J by 0 bases. The DNA of the CDR3 is TGTGCCAGCAGACCTACAGGGGATAGCAATCAGCCCCAGCATTTT. Protein sequence: CASRPTGDSNQPQHF. Supplemented by reference TRBV28 and TRBJ1-5, the full variable domain reads DVKVTQSSRYLVKRTGEKVFLECVQDMDHENMFWYRQDPGLGLRLIYFSYDVKMKEKGDIPEGYSVSREKKERFSLILESASTNQTSMYLCASRPTGDSNQPQHFGDGTRLSIL.

This clone was recorded a few times. This sequence joins TRBV7-9 and TRBJ1-2; possible D gene TRBD1, 6 bases. The CDR3 is made up of 15 amino acids. The V end lost 1 base, the J end lost 6 bases, and 15 bases lay between the germline ends. Germline V gene sequence: CDR1 SEHNR, CDR2 FQNEAQ (reference sequence). As DNA, the CDR3 is TGTGCCAGCAGCTTAGATGTAGGGGGTTTTGATGGCTACACCTTC. Protein: CASSLDVGGFDGYTF.

The chain combines TRBV18 with TRBJ2-2; 7 bases fit TRBD1. J was trimmed by 0 bases and V by 3 bases; bases with no gene match: 4. This CDR3 is built from 16 residues. Germline V gives CDR1 KGHSH, CDR2 LQKENI. The CDR3 protein is CASSPRTGSNTGELFF. The CDR3 DNA sequence: TGTGCCAGCTCACCGAGGACAGGTTCGAACACCGGGGAGCTGTTTTTT.

This chain connects TRBV7-9 to TRBJ2-1; TRBD2 agrees at 7 bases. The CDR3 is 15 residues long. Germline V lookup: CDR1 SEHNR, CDR2 FQNEAQ (reference sequence). The junction had 9 bases not matched to a gene; V was cut back by 5 bases and J by 5 bases. CDR3 sequence (DNA): TGTGCCAGCAGCCCTCGTGGGAGCGGGAACAATGAGCAGTTCTTC. This codes for CASSPRGSGNNEQFF.

The chain uses TRBV2 and TRBJ2-5; D possibly corresponds to TRBD2 (6 bases). V was shortened by 3 bases and J by 4 bases, with 15 bases between the two germline ends. The V gene's germline CDR1 is SNHLY and CDR2 FYNNEI. There are 15 residues in the CDR3. The CDR3 sequence is CASSEGLGRGETQYF. The DNA of the CDR3 is TGTGCCAGCAGTGAGGGGTTGGGGCGGGGAGAGACCCAGTACTTC.

This chain uses TRBV10-3 with TRBJ1-2; D gene ambiguous. The CDR3 runs to 13 residues. V was cut by 6 bases and J by 7 bases, with 15 bases left in between. In germline, CDR1 is ENHRY, CDR2 SYGVKD. CDR3 sequence: CAISNREPGGYTF. CDR3 in DNA: TGTGCCATCAGCAATAGAGAACCGGGTGGCTACACCTTC.

This rearrangement joins TRBV15 to TRBJ1-5, with 7 bases that match TRBD1. The CDR3 runs to 16 residues. CDR1 and CDR2 (germline): LNHNV, YYDKDF (reference sequence). The junction had 6 bases not matched to a gene; V was cut back by 3 bases and J by 1 base. The DNA for the CDR3 is TGTGCCACCAGCAGGGTTACAGGGGCGAGCAATCAGCCCCAGCATTTT. Encoded protein: CATSRVTGASNQPQHF.

The chain employs TRBV19 and TRBJ1-4; 7 nucleotides line up with TRBD1. V lost 5 bases, J lost 8 bases, and 14 bases stayed unmatched. This CDR3 has 16 amino acids. The germline CDR1 and CDR2 sequences are LNHDA and SQIVND (reference sequence). CDR3 in amino acids: CASSPNPGQKGEKLFF. The CDR3, as DNA: TGTGCCAGTAGTCCGAATCCGGGACAGAAGGGCGAAAAACTGTTTTTT.

The chain recombines TRBV14 with TRBJ1-3, with D hard to call. Looked up from germline, CDR1 is SGHDN and CDR2 is FVKESK. The V gene lost 1 base and the J gene lost 4 bases, with 14 bases spanning the gap. The CDR3 contains 16 residues. The CDR3 loop reads CASSQGSGMRGNTIYF. In DNA form, the CDR3 reads TGTGCCAGCAGCCAAGGGAGCGGGATGCGGGGAAACACCATATATTTT.

This chain joins TRBV7-6 and TRBJ1-4; TRBD1 matches 10 bases. The CDR3 is 15 residues long. CDR1 is SGHVS, CDR2 FNYEAQ, per germline. Losses at the gene ends were 5 bases for V and 3 bases for J; bases not matched to a gene: 3. The CDR3 protein is CASSIGQGANEKLFF. In DNA form, the CDR3 reads TGTGCCAGCAGCATCGGACAGGGGGCTAATGAAAAACTGTTTTTT.

The chain is built from TRBV6-2 or TRBV6-3 and TRBJ2-2; a weak D match, TRBD1 (5 bases). The CDR3 contains 16 residues. CDR1 MNHEY and CDR2 SVGEGT come from the germline V gene. With 2 bases removed from V and 3 bases from J, the gap between germline ends came to 13 bases. CDR3 DNA: TGTGCCAGCAGTTACGGCAGGGCGGTTTACACCGGGGAGCTGTTTTTT. It codes for CASSYGRAVYTGELFF.

The chain recombines TRBV19 with TRBJ2-5; no firm D call. V shed 3 bases and J shed 4 bases, with 15 bases lying between them. The CDR3 spans 15 residues. Germline V gene sequence: CDR1 LNHDA, CDR2 SQIVND (reference sequence). In nucleotides, the CDR3 is TGTGCCAGTAGTATGTCCGACCGACCGGGAGAGACCCAGTACTTC. Amino acid sequence: CASSMSDRPGETQYF.

V is TRBV21-1 and J is TRBJ2-1; TRBD2, the D gene given by the table, was not confirmed from the DNA. TRBV21-1 is noted as a pseudogene. The CDR3 has 17 amino acids. DNA of the CDR3: TGTGCCAGCAGCCAGGGGCGGGAGCAGATCCGGTACAATGAGCAGTTCTTC. Amino acids: CASSQGREQIRYNEQFF.

This chain joins TRBV30 and TRBJ1-2; TRBD1 aligns across 9 bases. Looked up from germline, CDR1 is GTSNPN and CDR2 is SVGIG (reference sequence). The trim removed 7 bases at V and 7 bases at J, leaving 7 bases unmatched. This CDR3 comprises 12 residues. Here the CDR3 reads CASPGQGSGYTF. The CDR3 region has the DNA TGTGCCTCCCCGGGACAGGGAAGTGGCTACACCTTC.

The rearrangement uses TRBV19 and TRBJ2-7, with 7 bases matching TRBD1. Germline CDR1 is LNHDA and CDR2 is SQIVND (reference sequence). The CDR3 is made up of 13 amino acids. The J segment lost 0 bases and the V segment lost 7 bases, leaving 3 bases of the junction unmatched. In DNA, the CDR3 is TGTGCCAGTAAGTCAGGGGGCTCCTACGAGCAGTACTTC. It is translated as CASKSGGSYEQYF.

The rearrangement uses TRBV7-9 and TRBJ1-2; 9 bases fit TRBD1. Per germline, CDR1 SEHNR and CDR2 FQNEAQ (reference sequence). Trimming took 5 bases from V and 5 from J; bases not matched to a gene: 9. The CDR3 runs to 15 residues. The CDR3 region is CASSPPGQGTYGYTF. For the CDR3, the DNA is TGTGCCAGCAGCCCTCCGGGACAGGGAACATATGGCTACACCTTC.

The chain joins TRBV5-4 to TRBJ1-2, with 8 bases that match TRBD1. This CDR3 comprises 15 residues. Germline loops: CDR1 SGHNT, CDR2 YYREEE (reference sequence). J lost 4 bases, V lost 4 bases, and 9 bases had no gene match. The CDR3 is CASSAATGAFYGYTF. For the CDR3, the DNA is TGTGCCAGCAGCGCTGCGACAGGGGCGTTCTATGGCTACACCTTC.

The chain combines TRBV4-3 with TRBJ1-1; 10 nucleotides agree with TRBD1. V gave up 10 bases and J gave up 5 bases; unmatched junction bases: 10. Germline V CDR1 and CDR2: LGHNA, YSLEER. CDR3 length: 14 amino acids. CDR3 sequence: CATTAGQGVTEAFF. The DNA of the CDR3 is TGCGCCACCACAGCCGGACAGGGGGTTACTGAAGCTTTCTTT.

This chain links TRBV11-2 with TRBJ1-1; D gene unclear. V dropped 5 bases and J dropped 1 base, with 14 bases sitting between them. There are 15 residues in the CDR3. CDR1 and CDR2 (germline): SGHAT, FQNNGV. CDR3 loop: CASSRALIQNTEAFF. The CDR3 DNA sequence: TGTGCCAGCAGCCGCGCCCTCATTCAGAACACTGAAGCTTTCTTT.

The sample holds a few counts of this clone. The chain is built from TRBV12-3 or TRBV12-4 and TRBJ1-1; D unclear. There are 13 residues in the CDR3. V lost 7 bases and J 7 bases, leaving 16 bases between the germline ends. For the CDR3, the DNA is TGTGCCAGCACCCGACGCAGGTCAAGTGAAGCTTTCTTT. This translates into CASTRRRSSEAFF.

CDR3 residues: CASSLEGGAYEQYF. The CDR3 DNA reads TGTGCCAGCAGCTTGGAAGGGGGCGCCTACGAGCAGTACTTC. This chain joins TRBV5-4 and TRBJ2-7, with TRBD1 matching 7 bases. The CDR3 is made up of 14 amino acids. Germline V gene sequence: CDR1 SGHNT, CDR2 YYREEE (reference sequence). The ends lost 0 bases at V and 2 bases at J; junction bases unmatched: 2.

In regard to this clone: Germline is not matched at one junction end, which may reflect a read error. The rearrangement links TRBV7-7 to TRBJ2-1; D possibly corresponds to TRBD1 (5 bases). Germline V gives CDR1 SSHAT, CDR2 FNYEAQ (reference sequence). The CDR3 extends over 14 amino acids. The CDR3 region is CASSLDSGLNEQFF. Here the CDR3 DNA reads TGTGCTAGCAGCTTAGATTCAGGGTTGAATGAGCAGTTCTTC.

The V and J genes are TRBV6-5 and TRBJ1-1; 9 bases fit TRBD1. The CDR3 totals 14 residues. The V and J ends lost 6 bases and 4 bases, in that order; junction bases with no gene match: 6. Germline CDR1 MNHEY, CDR2 SVGAGI. CDR3 DNA sequence: TGTGCCAGCAGGGGGACAGGGCATTCCACTGAAGCTTTCTTT. Protein product: CASRGTGHSTEAFF.